Below, one T cell receptor (beta chain) is given with its context. What this receptor recognizes is not known. Base qualities are not at hand, and no much larger clone is one base apart. The entry originates in a study of T cells in Graves' hyperthyroidism and ophthalmopathy (dated by TCRdb to between 2017 and 2020). Concerning the study at large: Peripheral blood was sampled at the time of initial diagnosis, prior to any treatment. Thyroid tissue and blood T-cell repertoires from roughly six Graves' hyperthyroidism patients were also compared in the study. Following sampling, methimazole starting at 30 mg daily was given to hyperthyroidism patients, and high-dose intravenous methylprednisolone was given to ophthalmopathy patients. To identify TCR V-J signatures that set the groups apart, the researchers used a discovery cohort of 95 to 100 patients, made up of roughly 45 with Graves' ophthalmopathy and about 60 with stable Graves' hyperthyroidism. The paper describes TCR Vbeta CDR3 sequencing of 120 to 150 peripheral blood samples, made up of under 50 ophthalmopathy patients, over 70 hyperthyroidism patients and approximately 17 progressor patients. The approximately 100 discovery patients were divided at random into training and test sets in a 7:3 ratio. Prospective prediction of ophthalmopathy was tested in an independent validation cohort of some 19 hyperthyroidism patients and 15 to 17 patients who later progressed to ophthalmopathy. Overall results and qualifications from the work: Most expanded thyroid clonotypes (frequency above 0.001) were also found in blood, which suggests that blood repertoires may mirror thyroid immune responses. In cross-validation, a model built on a 13 V-J signature told ophthalmopathy apart from stable hyperthyroidism with roughly 87% sensitivity and about 81% specificity, and in testing the same model reached 80%/75%. In validation, progression to ophthalmopathy was predicted by the model with 70.59% sensitivity and 72.22% specificity, a median of approximately 6.5 months before onset. Sample size was not statistically predetermined, and blinding of investigators to group allocation was not performed.

Including cysteine and phenylalanine, the CDR3 has 15 amino acids. The DNA shown is the 45-base CDR3, in frame from base 1. Trimming accounts for 1 base at V and 4 bases at J, while the number of junction bases matched to no gene is 3. According to the germline V gene, CDR1 reads SGHNT and CDR2 reads YENEEA. Ophthalmopathy patients had moderately to severely active disease, with a Clinical Activity Score of 3 or more, a NOSPECS grade of 4 or more, and a disease duration of less than 3 months. Exclusion was applied to patients with uncontrolled infections, other autoimmune diseases, pregnancy or lactation. Diagnoses were based on clinical symptoms, serum thyroxine and TRAb, thyroid ultrasound and orbital computed tomography. PBMCs were separated from 10 ml of fresh peripheral blood using Ficoll-Paque density gradient centrifugation. Total RNA was extracted with Trizol reagent, and quality was checked on an Agilent 2100 Bioanalyzer.

The TCR beta CDR3 regions were amplified from the RNA transcripts. A first-round RT-PCR of the TCR CDR3 used the HTBI primer set with the Qiagen OneStep RT-PCR kit. Libraries were constructed in a second round of multiplex PCR, after which size selection and purification were carried out. Libraries were sequenced paired-end with 100 bp reads on an Illumina HiSeq2000. In the paper's pipeline: SOAPnuke was used to process the raw data, throwing out any read that contained adapters or uncalled bases, had a mean Phred below 15, or lacked an exact constant-primer or identifier match. COPE v1.2.5 was used to merge the high-quality paired reads, and each unique nucleotide sequence was defined as a clonotype. MiTCR v1.1 was used to align clonotypes to the IMGT TRBV, TRBD and TRBJ reference segments. Only V-J combinations with frequency above 0.0001, covering about 99% of repertoires, were analysed. A TCS score was defined as the ratio of F50 (clonal expansion) to E x V (chaos), with BLOSUM62-based TCRdist applied between CDR3 peptides within each V-J. Welch's t-statistics and random forest reduced several hundred V-J features to 13, which were used in a naive Bayes classifier (R e1071). Using fastp at Q25 and MiXCR, TCRdb reprocessed the public reads and kept productive beta chains. Entries are consolidated by CDR3 protein sequence, retaining the most common genes and DNA. Here the V and J calls rest on TCRdb's processing, not on the authors' analysis. Counted in this sample were 300,000 to 450,000 distinct CDR3 sequences; roughly 15% of them appeared once. The top ten clones comprise about 19% of the sample.

The sequence links TRBV11-3 to TRBJ2-2; 7 middle bases align to TRBD2. Specimen: blood. This receptor was identified in a woman aged 25-40 years with Graves' ophthalmopathy. The bases read TGTGCCAGCAGCTTAGCTAGCGGAACCACCGGGGAGCTGTTTTTT. It specifies CASSLASGTTGELFF. The CDR3 plus the reference TRBV11-3 and TRBJ2-2 genes for the other parts give the full variable domain: EAGVVQSPRYKIIEKKQPVAFWCNPISGHNTLYWYLQNLGQGPELLIRYENEEAVDDSQLPKDRFSAERLKGVDSTLKIQPAELGDSAVYLCASSLASGTTGELFFGEGSRLTVL.